This T cell receptor beta chain was captured in a study of identical twins. Template switching, a step in the protocol, added a universal primer site, and cDNA carried unique molecular identifiers. Via MiXCR, TCRdb re-called the 5' RACE reads, giving one row per CDR3 protein. The table lists some 1,600,000 distinct CDR3 sequences, around 29% of them singletons. On this clonotype itself: Its target is not known. At one of its ends the junction is not consistent with the germline gene, which may arise from a read error.

CDR3 length equals 16 residues. The germline V gene has CDR1 SNHLY and CDR2 FYNNEI. The study, taken as a whole, reports: Whereas memory repertoires showed no such difference, abundant cord blood beta clonotypes carried fewer insertions. The study found weaker excess twin sharing in beta out-of-frame sequences.

The clonotype was recovered from a newborn girl in good health. The sequenced sample consisted of cord blood. The V and J genes are TRBV2 and TRBJ2-5; 9 bases map to TRBD2. CDR3 DNA sequence: TGTGCCGGCAGTGAAGTGACTAGCGGATTCCAAGAGACCCAGTACTTC. Its translation: CAGSEVTSGFQETQYF.